This T cell receptor beta chain was sequenced during a study of T cells in Graves' hyperthyroidism and ophthalmopathy. Points from the study as a whole: Appearing also in blood were most of the thyroid clonotypes expanded above 0.001.

Trimming cost V 1 base and J 5 bases; bases outside gene matches: 6. The CDR3 length is 15 residues. CDR1 and CDR2 (germline): SEHNR, FQNEAQ (reference sequence). Authors of the study amplified TCR beta CDR3 regions from RNA transcripts. The HTBI set primed first-round TCR CDR3 RT-PCR. TCRdb reprocessed the multiplex PCR reads with MiXCR, giving one entry per CDR3 protein. The profile shows more than 150,000 distinct CDR3 sequences, approximately 15% of them singletons. Uncontrolled infection, other autoimmune disease, pregnancy or lactation disqualified patients from enrolment. Diagnostic decisions used clinical symptoms, serum thyroxine and TRAb, thyroid ultrasound and orbital computed tomography. This clonotype was seen only a few times. The antigen is undetermined.

The gene calls are TRBV7-9 and TRBJ1-2; 8 bases are a match to TRBD1. This clonotype was sampled from a woman between 50 and 59 years old with Graves' hyperthyroidism. The sample consisted of blood. CDR3 protein: CASSLVGTGGYGYTF. The DNA of the CDR3 is TGTGCCAGCAGCTTAGTCGGGACAGGAGGGTATGGCTACACCTTC.